Presented here are 14 T cell receptor beta chains from one specimen sequenced in a study of T cells in Graves' hyperthyroidism and ophthalmopathy. RNA transcripts gave rise to amplified TCR beta CDR3 regions. In the first-round RT-PCR of the TCR CDR3, the HTBI primer set was used. Each CDR3 protein gets one entry after TCRdb re-called the multiplex PCR reads with MiXCR. The table lists around 580,000 distinct CDR3 sequences, roughly 46% of them singletons. The sample comprised peripheral blood or thyroid tissue (not recorded which). The receptor source for this set is a woman between 18 and 29 years old with Graves' hyperthyroidism.

The gene calls are TRBV11-3 and TRBJ1-1, with 7 bases aligning to TRBD1. Germline V gene sequence: CDR1 SGHNT, CDR2 YENEEA. CDR3 size: 14 residues. The trim removed 5 bases at V and 4 bases at J, leaving 7 bases unmatched. The CDR3 loop is CASSPSPGGTEAFF. The CDR3 region has the DNA TGTGCCAGCAGCCCCTCACCAGGGGGCACTGAAGCTTTCTTT.

This clonotype was seen a handful of times. The chain is built from TRBV3-1 and TRBJ2-7; 7 nucleotides agree with TRBD1. Germline values: CDR1 LGHDT, CDR2 YNNKEL (reference sequence). Unmatched junction bases numbered 3, after V lost 1 base and J lost 3 bases. The CDR3 loop spans 14 amino acids. The CDR3 nucleotides are TGTGCCAGCAGCCAAGCGGACAGGCGCTACGAGCAGTACTTC. Protein: CASSQADRRYEQYF.

This clonotype was seen at least ten times. The V gene is TRBV20-1, the J gene TRBJ1-4; D is possibly TRBD1 (5 bases). Looked up from germline, CDR1 is DFQATT and CDR2 is SNEGSKA (reference sequence). V lost 1 base and J lost 3, with 9 bases in between. The CDR3 is made up of 14 amino acids. The DNA of the CDR3 is TGCAGTGCTAGAGTTGGGGGGGCTAATGAAAAACTGTTTTTT. This sequence encodes CSARVGGANEKLFF.

The J gene is TRBJ1-6, the V gene TRBV7-9; D gene uncertain. V was trimmed by 6 bases and J by 12 bases, leaving 12 bases between them. CDR1 is SEHNR, CDR2 FQNEAQ, per germline (reference sequence). CDR3 length equals 12 residues. CDR3 sequence (DNA): TGTGCCAGCAGTCTGGGAAGTCAACCCCTCCACTTT. Its translation is CASSLGSQPLHF.

The V call is TRBV24-1, the J call TRBJ1-2, with 9 bases identical to TRBD1. After removal of 2 bases from V and 5 bases from J, the junction contained 8 bases not matched to a gene. Germline-derived CDR1 and CDR2 are KGHDR and SFDVKD. The CDR3 totals 16 residues. The CDR3 region is CATSDWTGVFGYGYTF. In DNA form, the CDR3 reads TGTGCCACCAGTGATTGGACAGGGGTCTTCGGTTATGGCTACACCTTC.

V usage is TRBV7-9 and J usage is TRBJ2-5; TRBD2 agrees at 13 bases. This CDR3 comprises 13 residues. Looked up from germline, CDR1 is SEHNR and CDR2 is FQNEAQ (reference sequence). The trim removed 4 bases at V and 12 bases at J, leaving 5 bases unmatched. Here the CDR3 reads CASSWTSGRSKYF. CDR3 nucleotides: TGTGCCAGCAGCTGGACTAGCGGGAGATCAAAGTACTTC.

This chain uses TRBV9 with TRBJ2-3, with D possibly TRBD2 on 6 matching bases. V was cut by 0 bases and J by 9 bases, with 20 bases left in between. The CDR3 loop spans 16 amino acids. From germline, CDR1 is SGDLS and CDR2 YYNGEE. This CDR3 is CASSVEASARGGTQYF. The CDR3 nucleotides read TGTGCCAGCAGCGTAGAGGCTAGCGCACGAGGTGGGACGCAGTATTTT.

V usage is TRBV7-3 and J usage is TRBJ2-5, with 7 bases identical to TRBD1. J lost 3 bases, V lost 2 bases, and 9 bases had no gene match. The CDR3 length is 16 residues. Germline-derived CDR1 and CDR2 are SGHTA and FQGTGA. Here the CDR3 DNA reads TGTGCCAGCAGCTTAGACAGGGTGAGCCCCGAAGAGACCCAGTACTTC. This codes for CASSLDRVSPEETQYF.

The chain's CDR3 is CASSLMRVPSYEQYF. The CDR3 nucleotides are TGTGCCAGCAGCTTGATGAGGGTACCCAGTTACGAGCAGTACTTC. The chain joins TRBV11-1 to TRBJ2-7, with D perhaps TRBD2 (5 bases). Germline lookup yields CDR1 SGHAT and CDR2 FQDESV (reference sequence). The CDR3 is 15 residues long. With 3 bases removed from V and 4 bases from J, the gap between germline ends came to 16 bases.

Regarding this clonotype: Possible read error: a much larger clone is one base away. CDR3 loop: CAISPTRTSVQETQYF. CDR3 coding DNA: TGTGCCATCAGTCCCACCCGGACTTCAGTACAAGAGACCCAGTACTTC. V is TRBV10-3 and J is TRBJ2-5; tentative D call: TRBD2 (5 bases). The CDR3 sequence is 16 residues long. The V end lost 5 bases, the J end lost 2 bases, and 18 bases lay between the germline ends. The germline V gene has CDR1 ENHRY and CDR2 SYGVKD.

The sample holds many counts of this clonotype. This chain connects TRBV10-3 to TRBJ1-1, with TRBD1 matching 7 bases. The CDR3 runs 13 residues. The germline V gene has CDR1 ENHRY and CDR2 SYGVKD. Germline trimming cut 6 bases from V and 5 bases from J; bases unmatched to any gene: 6. The CDR3 DNA reads as TGTGCCATCAGGATAGACAGGGATACTGAAGCTTTCTTT. This translates into CAIRIDRDTEAFF.

CDR3 sequence reads: CASSLILPGQGSEQYF. In DNA form, the CDR3 reads TGTGCCAGCAGCCTAATACTACCGGGACAGGGATCCGAGCAGTACTTC. The genes are TRBV7-2 and TRBJ2-7; 9 nucleotides agree with TRBD1. Germline V gives CDR1 SGHTA, CDR2 FQGNSA. The J segment lost 6 bases and the V segment lost 5 bases, leaving 14 bases of the junction unmatched. The CDR3 has 16 amino acids.

V is TRBV9 and J is TRBJ2-7; 10 bases are a match to TRBD1. Germline loops: CDR1 SGDLS, CDR2 YYNGEE. V shed 0 bases, J shed 7 bases, and the junction held 1 base outside the gene matches. The CDR3 consists of 13 residues. The CDR3 coding sequence is TGTGCCAGCAGCGTAGAGGGACAGGGGGAGCAGTACTTC. Amino acid sequence: CASSVEGQGEQYF.

Of note for this clonotype: This could be a read error, since a much larger clone is one nucleotide away. The chain has TRBV6-5 and TRBJ2-7, with unresolved D. V was cut by 5 bases and J by 2 bases, with 13 bases left in between. The CDR3 totals 14 residues. In germline, CDR1 is MNHEY, CDR2 SVGAGI. CDR3 residues: CASSEALRAYEQYF. CDR3 bases: TGTGCCAGCAGTGAAGCGCTTCGGGCCTACGAGCAGTACTTC.